Following are 19 T cell receptor beta chains from one sample sequenced in a study of identical twins. TCRdb reprocessed the 5' RACE reads via MiXCR and lists one record per CDR3 protein. The table includes 1.5 million to 2 million distinct CDR3 sequences, less than 40% detected once. The sequenced material came from cord blood. The receptors were sampled from a newborn girl in good health.

This chain links TRBV9 with TRBJ2-7, with D perhaps matching TRBD1 or TRBD2 (5 bases each). With 0 bases removed from V and 7 bases from J, the gap between germline ends came to 17 bases. CDR3 size: 15 residues. Germline assignment: CDR1 SGDLS and CDR2 YYNGEE. The CDR3: CASSVDPQRDDEQYF. CDR3 coding DNA: TGTGCCAGCAGCGTAGATCCCCAGAGGGACGATGAGCAGTACTTC. The full variable domain, in which reference TRBV9 and TRBJ2-7 provide the parts outside the CDR3, is DSGVTQTPKHLITATGQRVTLRCSPRSGDLSVYWYQQSLDQGLQFLIQYYNGEERAKGNILERFSAQQFPDLHSELNLSSLELGDSALYFCASSVDPQRDDEQYFGPGTRLTVT.

V usage is TRBV6-2 or TRBV6-3 and J usage is TRBJ2-7; the D gene is possibly TRBD2 (5 bases). Germline V gene sequence: CDR1 MNHEY, CDR2 SVGEGT. The CDR3 length is 14 residues. The V end lost 6 bases, the J end lost 0 bases, and 12 bases lay between the germline ends. The CDR3 DNA reads as TGTGCCAGCAGACGTGTGGGGAGCTCCTACGAGCAGTACTTC. Translated, it gives CASRRVGSSYEQYF.

In the case of this clonotype: A much bigger clone sits one base away, suggesting this may be a read error. The CDR3 region is CASRADVGLGDNEQYF. The CDR3 coding sequence is TGTGCCAGCCGGGCTGACGTGGGACTAGGAGACAATGAGCAGTACTTC. The gene calls are TRBV21-1 and TRBJ2-5; TRBD2 is taken as the D call from the table, unchecked against the DNA. TRBV21-1 is tagged as a pseudogene. The CDR3 is made up of 16 amino acids.

This clonotype appeared many times. The gene calls are TRBV28 and TRBJ2-3; the D is unclear. The CDR3 contains 12 residues. Looked up from germline, CDR1 is MDHEN and CDR2 is SYDVKM. V was pared by 4 bases and J by 2 bases, with 4 bases between. DNA for the CDR3: TGTGCCAGCAGTTCTGTCACAGATACGCAGTATTTT. Residues: CASSSVTDTQYF. Looking up the rest from reference TRBV28 and TRBJ2-3 gives the full variable domain: DVKVTQSSRYLVKRTGEKVFLECVQDMDHENMFWYRQDPGLGLRLIYFSYDVKMKEKGDIPEGYSVSREKKERFSLILESASTNQTSMYLCASSSVTDTQYFGPGTRLTVL.

The chain recombines TRBV6-5 with TRBJ2-7; weak D call: TRBD1 (6 bases). This CDR3 contains 17 residues. Per the germline V gene, CDR1 is MNHEY and CDR2 is SVGAGI. V was cut by 0 bases and J by 10 bases, with 25 bases left in between. CDR3 in amino acids: CASSYSRSRTAQEAQYF. The CDR3 nucleotides read TGTGCCAGCAGTTACTCGAGGTCGCGGACAGCCCAAGAGGCCCAGTACTTC.

The table lists this clonotype with a few counts. An end of the junction does not agree with germline; a read error may underlie this. The chain couples TRBV24-1 to TRBJ2-3; possibly TRBD2 for D (6 bases). The CDR3 totals 16 residues. CDR1 is KGHDR, CDR2 SFDVKD, per germline. CDR3 region: CSTSDLRDSSTDTQYF. CDR3 coding DNA: TGTTCCACCAGTGATTTACGGGACTCTTCCACAGATACGCAGTATTTT.

This chain connects TRBV20-1 to TRBJ1-6; possible D gene TRBD1, 6 bases. The CDR3 runs 14 residues. From germline, CDR1 is DFQATT and CDR2 SNEGSKA (reference sequence). V dropped 7 bases and J dropped 12 bases, with 22 bases sitting between them. The CDR3 region is CSVPSRDKAQPLHF. Here the CDR3 DNA reads TGCAGTGTCCCGAGCCGGGACAAGGCCCAACCCCTCCACTTT.

There are many counts of this clonotype. V and J are TRBV12-3 or TRBV12-4 and TRBJ2-5; D ambiguous. Trimming left V 8 bases short and J 0 bases short, with 13 bases between. This CDR3 spans 14 amino acids. The CDR3 DNA reads TGTGCCAGCGGTCGCGGTCATTACCAAGAGACCCAGTACTTC. Protein product: CASGRGHYQETQYF.

The chain employs TRBV7-2 and TRBJ1-1; 10 bases align to TRBD1. The CDR3 runs to 15 residues. Germline V lookup: CDR1 SGHTA, CDR2 FQGNSA. With V trimmed by 5 bases and J by 3 bases, 6 bases remained unmatched. CDR3 in amino acids: CASSRDRGLHTEAFF. In nucleotides, the CDR3 is TGTGCCAGCAGCCGAGACAGGGGGCTTCACACTGAAGCTTTCTTT. Drawing the rest from reference TRBV7-2 and TRBJ1-1, the complete variable domain is GAGVSQSPSNKVTEKGKDVELRCDPISGHTALYWYRQSLGQGLEFLIYFQGNSAPDKSGLPSDRFSAERTGGSVSTLTIQRTQQEDSAVYLCASSRDRGLHTEAFFGQGTRLTVV.

This clonotype appeared a few times. The chain couples TRBV4-2 to TRBJ2-1, with 8 bases aligning to TRBD1. The CDR3 runs 17 residues. Germline V gene data show CDR1 as LGHNA and CDR2 as YNFKEQ. V was pared by 4 bases and J by 9 bases, with 17 bases of the junction left unmatched. The CDR3 coding sequence is TGTGCCAGCAGCCTAGGAGGACGACAGGGGTACGATGGTGAGCAGTTCTTC. Protein product: CASSLGGRQGYDGEQFF.

This chain links TRBV24-1 with TRBJ1-1; TRBD1 agrees at 7 bases. V lost 7 bases and J lost 0; bases outside the gene matches: 4. The CDR3 is 14 amino acids. CDR1 is KGHDR and CDR2 is SFDVKD in the germline V gene. The DNA of the CDR3 is TGTGCCACCAGCACAGGGGCAGTGAACACTGAAGCTTTCTTT. This codes for CATSTGAVNTEAFF.

This clonotype was recorded a few times. The chain has TRBV10-3 and TRBJ1-2, with D unclear. This CDR3 has 13 residues. V dropped 2 bases and J dropped 7 bases, with 11 bases sitting between them. The germline V gene has CDR1 ENHRY and CDR2 SYGVKD. CDR3 DNA sequence: TGTGCCATCAGTGAGGGCAGCCCGGGTGGCTACACCTTC. Encoded protein: CAISEGSPGGYTF.

This clonotype was counted a few times. V usage is TRBV20-1 and J usage is TRBJ2-5; 9 bases map to TRBD2. The CDR3 length is 15 residues. The germline gives CDR1 DFQATT, CDR2 SNEGSKA (reference sequence). Trimming removed 3 bases from V and 4 bases from J; junction bases left unmatched: 9. The CDR3 sequence: CSARRGGGAGETQYF. The CDR3 DNA sequence: TGCAGTGCTAGGAGGGGCGGGGGGGCCGGAGAGACCCAGTACTTC.

This rearrangement joins TRBV5-1 to TRBJ1-4; D remains unclear. V shed 0 bases and J shed 0 bases, with 12 bases lying between them. This CDR3 region has 17 residues. Per germline, CDR1 SGHRS and CDR2 YFSETQ. The CDR3 region is CASSLDPWASTNEKLFF. The CDR3 nucleotides are TGCGCCAGCAGCTTGGATCCGTGGGCTTCAACTAATGAAAAACTGTTTTTT.

This rearrangement joins TRBV20-1 to TRBJ1-1; 7 bases are a match to TRBD1. The junction had 11 bases not matched to a gene; V was cut back by 6 bases and J by 1 base. This CDR3 is built from 15 residues. Germline loops: CDR1 DFQATT, CDR2 SNEGSKA (reference sequence). The CDR3 spells CSANRQGAWNTEAFF. The CDR3 DNA reads as TGCAGTGCCAACCGACAGGGAGCATGGAACACTGAAGCTTTCTTT.

Many counts were recorded for this clonotype. The gene calls are TRBV20-1 and TRBJ2-7; D ambiguous. There are 10 residues in the CDR3. Per the germline V gene, CDR1 is DFQATT and CDR2 is SNEGSKA (reference sequence). Trimming pared 0 bases from V and 5 bases from J, leaving 2 bases between. The CDR3 DNA reads as TGCAGTGCTAGAGAGAACGAGCAGTACTTC. This gives the protein CSARENEQYF.

This clonotype was picked up many times. The chain is built from TRBV29-1 and TRBJ2-7; possibly TRBD2 for D (6 bases). The CDR3 runs 13 residues. Germline loops: CDR1 SQVTM, CDR2 ANQGSEA. DNA of the CDR3: TGCAGTGCCAAAGGAGGGAGCTCCTACGAGCAGTACTTC. As protein: CSAKGGSSYEQYF.

This clonotype appeared a single time. The V gene is TRBV19, the J gene TRBJ2-3; 9 nucleotides match TRBD2. Germline trimming cut 2 bases from V and 7 bases from J; bases unmatched to any gene: 10. Germline V gene sequence: CDR1 LNHDA, CDR2 SQIVND (reference sequence). The CDR3 has 16 amino acids. Written as DNA, the CDR3 is TGTGCCAGTAGTATACCGGGCGGGGGGGGCCAACATACGCAGTATTTT. Amino acids: CASSIPGGGGQHTQYF.

The chain carries TRBV24-1 and TRBJ2-5; 7 bases match TRBD2. The CDR3 is 15 amino acids. V was clipped by 4 bases and J by 5 bases; unmatched bases: 9. Germline CDR1 KGHDR, CDR2 SFDVKD. CDR3 sequence (DNA): TGTGCCACCAGTGACTTTCGGACTAGGGAGGAGACCCAGTACTTC. This translates into CATSDFRTREETQYF.